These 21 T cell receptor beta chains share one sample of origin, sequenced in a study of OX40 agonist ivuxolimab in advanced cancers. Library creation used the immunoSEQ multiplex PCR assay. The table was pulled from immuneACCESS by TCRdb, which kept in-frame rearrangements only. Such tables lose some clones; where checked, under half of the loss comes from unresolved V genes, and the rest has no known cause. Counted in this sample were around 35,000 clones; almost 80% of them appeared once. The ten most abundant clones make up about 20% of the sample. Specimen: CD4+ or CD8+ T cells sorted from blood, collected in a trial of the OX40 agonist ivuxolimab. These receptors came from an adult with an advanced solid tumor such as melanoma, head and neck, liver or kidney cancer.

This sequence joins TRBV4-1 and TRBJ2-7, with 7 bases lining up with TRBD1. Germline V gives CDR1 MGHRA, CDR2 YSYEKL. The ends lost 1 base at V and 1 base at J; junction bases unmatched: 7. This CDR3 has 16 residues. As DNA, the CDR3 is TGCGCCAGCAGCCAAGTAGGACAGGATTATTCCTACGAGCAGTACTTC. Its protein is CASSQVGQDYSYEQYF.

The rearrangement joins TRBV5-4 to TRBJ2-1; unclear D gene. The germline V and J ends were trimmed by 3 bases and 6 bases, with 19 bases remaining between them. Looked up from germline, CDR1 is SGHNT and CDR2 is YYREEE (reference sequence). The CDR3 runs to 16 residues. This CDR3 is CASSSPPGPNLNEQFF. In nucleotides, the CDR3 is TGTGCCAGCAGCTCCCCCCCCGGGCCCAACCTCAATGAGCAGTTCTTC.

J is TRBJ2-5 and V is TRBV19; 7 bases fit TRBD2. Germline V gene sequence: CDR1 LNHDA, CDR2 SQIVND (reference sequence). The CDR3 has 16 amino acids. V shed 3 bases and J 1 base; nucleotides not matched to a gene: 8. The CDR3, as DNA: TGTGCCAGTAGTATGGGAGGGGACGGACCCCAAGAGACCCAGTACTTC. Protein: CASSMGGDGPQETQYF.

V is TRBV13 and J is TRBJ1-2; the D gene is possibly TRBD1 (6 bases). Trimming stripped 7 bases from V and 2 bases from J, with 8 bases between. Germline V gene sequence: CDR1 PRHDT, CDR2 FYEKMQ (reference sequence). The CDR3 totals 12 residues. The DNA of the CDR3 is TGTGCCAGCACCCAGGGGAACTATGGCTACACCTTC. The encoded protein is CASTQGNYGYTF.

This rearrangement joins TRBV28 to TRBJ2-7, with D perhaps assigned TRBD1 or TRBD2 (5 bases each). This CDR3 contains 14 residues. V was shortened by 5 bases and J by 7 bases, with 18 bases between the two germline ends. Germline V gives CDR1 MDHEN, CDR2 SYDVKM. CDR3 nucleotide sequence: TGTGCCAGCAGTATCCGGGACGTTCTGATTGAGCAGTACTTC. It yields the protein CASSIRDVLIEQYF.

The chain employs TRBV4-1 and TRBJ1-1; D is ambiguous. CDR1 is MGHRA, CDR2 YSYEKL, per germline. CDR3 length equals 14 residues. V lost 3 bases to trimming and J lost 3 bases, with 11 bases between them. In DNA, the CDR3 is TGCGCCAGCAGCCAGATGGACGGATACACTGAAGCTTTCTTT. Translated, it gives CASSQMDGYTEAFF.

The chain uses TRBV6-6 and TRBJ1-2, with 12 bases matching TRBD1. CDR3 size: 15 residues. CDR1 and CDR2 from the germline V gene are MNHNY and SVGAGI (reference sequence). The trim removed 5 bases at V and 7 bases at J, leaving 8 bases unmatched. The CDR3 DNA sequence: TGTGCCAGCAGTACCGGGACAGGGGGCGCGAGTGGCTACACCTTC. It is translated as CASSTGTGGASGYTF.

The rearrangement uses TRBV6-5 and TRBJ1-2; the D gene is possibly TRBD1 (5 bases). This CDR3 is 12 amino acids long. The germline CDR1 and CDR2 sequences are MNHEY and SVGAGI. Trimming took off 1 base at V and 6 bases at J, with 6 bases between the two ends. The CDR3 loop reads CASSYLGDGYTF. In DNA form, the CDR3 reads TGTGCCAGCAGTTACTTGGGGGATGGCTACACCTTC.

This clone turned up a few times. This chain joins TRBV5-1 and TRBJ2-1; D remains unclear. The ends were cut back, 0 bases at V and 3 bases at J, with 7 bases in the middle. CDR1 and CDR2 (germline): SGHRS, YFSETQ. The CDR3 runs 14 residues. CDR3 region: CASSLVVDYNEQFF. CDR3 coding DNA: TGCGCCAGCAGCTTGGTTGTAGACTACAATGAGCAGTTCTTC.

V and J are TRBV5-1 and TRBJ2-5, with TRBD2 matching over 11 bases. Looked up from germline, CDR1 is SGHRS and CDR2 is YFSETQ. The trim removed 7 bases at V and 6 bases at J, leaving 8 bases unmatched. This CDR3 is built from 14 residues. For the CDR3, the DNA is TGCGCCAGCGCACCACTAGCGGGAGTACAGACCCAGTACTTC. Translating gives CASAPLAGVQTQYF. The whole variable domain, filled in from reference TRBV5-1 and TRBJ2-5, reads KAGVTQTPRYLIKTRGQQVTLSCSPISGHRSVSWYQQTPGQGLQFLFEYFSETQRNKGNFPGRFSGRQFSNSRSEMNVSTLELGDSALYLCASAPLAGVQTQYFGPGTRLLVL.

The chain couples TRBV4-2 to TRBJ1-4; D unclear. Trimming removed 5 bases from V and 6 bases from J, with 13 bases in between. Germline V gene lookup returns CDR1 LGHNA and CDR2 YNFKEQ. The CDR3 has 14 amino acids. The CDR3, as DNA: TGTGCCAGCAGCTTGGATAGGAAAGATGAAAAACTGTTTTTT. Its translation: CASSLDRKDEKLFF.

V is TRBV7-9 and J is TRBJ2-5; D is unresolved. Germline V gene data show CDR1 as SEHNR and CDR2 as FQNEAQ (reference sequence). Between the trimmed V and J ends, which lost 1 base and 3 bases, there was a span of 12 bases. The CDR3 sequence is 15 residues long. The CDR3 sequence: CASSLGNFAEETQYF. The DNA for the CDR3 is TGTGCCAGCAGCTTAGGGAACTTTGCGGAAGAGACCCAGTACTTC.

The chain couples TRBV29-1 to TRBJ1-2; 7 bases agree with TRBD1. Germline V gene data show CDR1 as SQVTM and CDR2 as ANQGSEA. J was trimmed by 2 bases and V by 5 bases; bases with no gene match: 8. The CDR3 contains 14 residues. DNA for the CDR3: TGCAGCGTTATTCGGCCGACAGGGAACTATGGCTACACCTTC. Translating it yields CSVIRPTGNYGYTF.

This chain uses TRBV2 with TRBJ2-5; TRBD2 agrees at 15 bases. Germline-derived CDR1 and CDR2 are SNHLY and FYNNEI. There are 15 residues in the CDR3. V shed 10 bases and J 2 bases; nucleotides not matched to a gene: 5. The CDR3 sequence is CATGLAGGAQETQYF. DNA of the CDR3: TGTGCCACCGGACTAGCGGGGGGGGCACAAGAGACCCAGTACTTC.

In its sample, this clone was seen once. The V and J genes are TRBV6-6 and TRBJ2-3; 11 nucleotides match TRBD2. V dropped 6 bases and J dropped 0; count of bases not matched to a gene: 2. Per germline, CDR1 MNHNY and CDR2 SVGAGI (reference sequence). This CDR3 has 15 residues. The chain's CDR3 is CASSRLAGSTDTQYF. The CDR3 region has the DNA TGTGCCAGCAGCCGACTAGCGGGAAGCACAGATACGCAGTATTTT.

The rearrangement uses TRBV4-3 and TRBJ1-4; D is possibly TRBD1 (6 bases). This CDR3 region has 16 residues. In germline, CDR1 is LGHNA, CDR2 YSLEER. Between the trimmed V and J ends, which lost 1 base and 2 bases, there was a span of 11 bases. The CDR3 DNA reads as TGCGCCAGCAGCCAAGGGGCAGGGGAGACTAATGAAAAACTGTTTTTT. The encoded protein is CASSQGAGETNEKLFF.

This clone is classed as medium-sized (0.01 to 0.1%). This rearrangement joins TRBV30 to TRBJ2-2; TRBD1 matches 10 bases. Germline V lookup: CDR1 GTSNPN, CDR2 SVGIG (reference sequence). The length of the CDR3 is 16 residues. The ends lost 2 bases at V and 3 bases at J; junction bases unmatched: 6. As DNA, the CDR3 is TGTGCCTGGAGTCTCCGCGGACAGGGGGACACCGGGGAGCTGTTTTTT. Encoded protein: CAWSLRGQGDTGELFF.

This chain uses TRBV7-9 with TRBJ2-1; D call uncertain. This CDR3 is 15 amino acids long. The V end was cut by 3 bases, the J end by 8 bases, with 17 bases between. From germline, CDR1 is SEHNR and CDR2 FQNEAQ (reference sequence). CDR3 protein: CASSFIPPNGDEQFF. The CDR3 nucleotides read TGTGCCAGCAGCTTTATACCCCCGAATGGAGATGAGCAGTTCTTC.

Here the CDR3 reads CASRRGEKLFF. Here the CDR3 DNA reads TGTGCCAGCAGGCGGGGGGAAAAACTGTTTTTT. The V call is TRBV6-5, the J call TRBJ1-4; D is perhaps TRBD1 (5 bases). Germline V CDR1 and CDR2: MNHEY, SVGAGI. This CDR3 region has 11 residues. V gave up 6 bases and J gave up 8 bases, with 7 bases separating them.

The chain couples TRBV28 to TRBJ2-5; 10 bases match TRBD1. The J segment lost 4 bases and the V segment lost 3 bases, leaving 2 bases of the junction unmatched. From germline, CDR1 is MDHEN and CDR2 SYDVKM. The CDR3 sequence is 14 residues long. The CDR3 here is CASSLTGGRETQYF. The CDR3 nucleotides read TGTGCCAGCAGTTTGACAGGGGGCAGAGAGACCCAGTACTTC.

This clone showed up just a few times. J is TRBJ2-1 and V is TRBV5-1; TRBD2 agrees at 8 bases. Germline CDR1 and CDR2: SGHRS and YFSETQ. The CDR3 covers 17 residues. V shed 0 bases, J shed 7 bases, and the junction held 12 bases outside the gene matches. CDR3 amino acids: CASSLGPLGGAENEQFF. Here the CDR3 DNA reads TGCGCCAGCAGCTTGGGCCCACTCGGGGGGGCCGAAAATGAGCAGTTCTTC.